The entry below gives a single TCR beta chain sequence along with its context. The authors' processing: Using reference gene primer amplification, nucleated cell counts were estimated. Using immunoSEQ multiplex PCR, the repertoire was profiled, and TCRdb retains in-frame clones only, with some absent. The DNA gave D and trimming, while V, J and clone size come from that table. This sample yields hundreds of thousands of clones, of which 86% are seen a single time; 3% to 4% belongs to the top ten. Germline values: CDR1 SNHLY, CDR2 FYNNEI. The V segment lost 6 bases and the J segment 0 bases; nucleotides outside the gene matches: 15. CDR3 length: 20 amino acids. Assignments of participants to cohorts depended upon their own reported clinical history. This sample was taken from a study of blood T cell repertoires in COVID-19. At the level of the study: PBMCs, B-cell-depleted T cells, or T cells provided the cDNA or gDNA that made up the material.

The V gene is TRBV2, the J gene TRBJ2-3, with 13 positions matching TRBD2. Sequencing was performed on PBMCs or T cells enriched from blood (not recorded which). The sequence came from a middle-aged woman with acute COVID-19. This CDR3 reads CASRISGRTSGSDSTDTQYF. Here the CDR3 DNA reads TGTGCCAGCAGGATCTCCGGAAGGACTAGCGGGAGTGATAGCACAGATACGCAGTATTTT. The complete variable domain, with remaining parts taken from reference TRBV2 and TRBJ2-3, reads EPEVTQTPSHQVTQMGQEVILRCVPISNHLYFYWYRQILGQKVEFLVSFYNNEISEKSEIFDDQFSVERPDGSNFTLKIRSTKLEDSAMYFCASRISGRTSGSDSTDTQYFGPGTRLTVL.